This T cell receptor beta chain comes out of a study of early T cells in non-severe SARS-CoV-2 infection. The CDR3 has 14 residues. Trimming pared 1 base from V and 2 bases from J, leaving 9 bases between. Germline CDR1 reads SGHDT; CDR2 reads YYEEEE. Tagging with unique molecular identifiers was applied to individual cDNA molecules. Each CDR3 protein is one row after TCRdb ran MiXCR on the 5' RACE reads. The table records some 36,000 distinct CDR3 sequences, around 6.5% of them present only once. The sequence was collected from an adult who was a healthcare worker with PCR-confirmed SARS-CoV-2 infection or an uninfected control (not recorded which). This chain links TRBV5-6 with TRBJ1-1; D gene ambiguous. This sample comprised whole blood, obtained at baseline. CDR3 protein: CASSLWVRNTEAFF. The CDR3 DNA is TGTGCCAGCAGCTTGTGGGTCAGAAACACTGAAGCTTTCTTT.